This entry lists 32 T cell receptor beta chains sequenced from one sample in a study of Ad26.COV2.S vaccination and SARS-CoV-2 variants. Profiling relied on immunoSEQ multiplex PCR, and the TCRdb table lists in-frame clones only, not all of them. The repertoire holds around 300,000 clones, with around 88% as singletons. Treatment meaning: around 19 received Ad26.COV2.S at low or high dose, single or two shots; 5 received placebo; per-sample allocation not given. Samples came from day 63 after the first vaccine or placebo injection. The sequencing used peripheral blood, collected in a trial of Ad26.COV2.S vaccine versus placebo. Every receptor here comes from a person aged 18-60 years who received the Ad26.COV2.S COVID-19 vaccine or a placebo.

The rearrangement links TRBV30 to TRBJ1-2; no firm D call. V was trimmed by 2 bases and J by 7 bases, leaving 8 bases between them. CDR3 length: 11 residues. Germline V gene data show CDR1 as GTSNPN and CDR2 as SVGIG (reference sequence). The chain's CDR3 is CAWSSEVGYTF. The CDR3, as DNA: TGTGCCTGGAGTAGTGAGGTTGGCTACACCTTC.

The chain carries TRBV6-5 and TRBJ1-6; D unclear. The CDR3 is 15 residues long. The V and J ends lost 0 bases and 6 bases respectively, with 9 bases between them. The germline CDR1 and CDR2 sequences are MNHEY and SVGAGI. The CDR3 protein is CASSYSIPGNSPLHF. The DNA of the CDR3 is TGTGCCAGCAGTTACTCGATTCCGGGTAATTCACCCCTCCACTTT.

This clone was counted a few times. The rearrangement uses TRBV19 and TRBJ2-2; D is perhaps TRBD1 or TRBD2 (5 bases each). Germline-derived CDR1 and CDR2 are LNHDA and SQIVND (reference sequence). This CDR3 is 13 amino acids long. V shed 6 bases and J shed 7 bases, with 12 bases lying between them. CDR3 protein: CASSPRGIGELFF. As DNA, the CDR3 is TGTGCCAGTAGCCCTCGGGGCATCGGGGAGCTGTTTTTT.

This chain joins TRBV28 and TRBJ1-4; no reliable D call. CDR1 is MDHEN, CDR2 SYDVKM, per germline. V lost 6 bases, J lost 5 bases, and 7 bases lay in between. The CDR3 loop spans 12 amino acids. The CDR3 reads CASSRTNEKLFF. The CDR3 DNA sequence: TGTGCCAGCAGCAGGACGAATGAAAAACTGTTTTTT.

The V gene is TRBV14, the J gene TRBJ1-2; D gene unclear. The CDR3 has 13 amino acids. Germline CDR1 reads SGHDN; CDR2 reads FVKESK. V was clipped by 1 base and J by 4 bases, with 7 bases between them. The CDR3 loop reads CASSQATLYGYTF. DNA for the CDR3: TGTGCCAGCAGCCAAGCCACGCTCTATGGCTACACCTTC.

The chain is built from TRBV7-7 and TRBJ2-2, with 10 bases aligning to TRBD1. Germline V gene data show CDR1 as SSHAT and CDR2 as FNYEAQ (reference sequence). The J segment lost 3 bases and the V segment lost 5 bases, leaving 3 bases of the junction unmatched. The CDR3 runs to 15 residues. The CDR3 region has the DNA TGTGCCAGCAGCCCGGGACAGGGGTACACCGGGGAGCTGTTTTTT. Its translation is CASSPGQGYTGELFF.

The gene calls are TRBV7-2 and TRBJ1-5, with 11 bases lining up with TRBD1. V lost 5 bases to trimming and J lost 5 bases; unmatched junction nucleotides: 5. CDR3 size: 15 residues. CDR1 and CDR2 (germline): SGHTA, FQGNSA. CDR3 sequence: CASSGGQGAYQPQHF. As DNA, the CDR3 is TGTGCCAGCAGCGGAGGACAGGGGGCCTATCAGCCCCAGCATTTT.

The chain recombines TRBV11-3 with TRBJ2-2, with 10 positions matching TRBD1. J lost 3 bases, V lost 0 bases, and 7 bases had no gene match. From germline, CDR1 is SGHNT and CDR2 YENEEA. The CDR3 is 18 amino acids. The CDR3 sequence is CASSLDGSGTGDTGELFF. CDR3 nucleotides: TGTGCCAGCAGCTTAGATGGCTCCGGGACAGGGGACACCGGGGAGCTGTTTTTT.

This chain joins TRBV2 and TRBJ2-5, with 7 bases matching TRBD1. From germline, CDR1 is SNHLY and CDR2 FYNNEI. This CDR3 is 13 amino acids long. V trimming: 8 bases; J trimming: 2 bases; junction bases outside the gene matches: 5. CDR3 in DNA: TGTGCCAGCTCGGGACAGCGACAAGAGACCCAGTACTTC. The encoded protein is CASSGQRQETQYF.

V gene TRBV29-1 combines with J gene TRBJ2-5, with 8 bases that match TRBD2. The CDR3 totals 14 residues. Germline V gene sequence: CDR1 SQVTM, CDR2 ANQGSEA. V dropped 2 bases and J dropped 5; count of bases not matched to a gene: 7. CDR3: CSVEPAGGSETQYF. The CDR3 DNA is TGCAGCGTTGAACCGGCGGGGGGAAGTGAGACCCAGTACTTC.

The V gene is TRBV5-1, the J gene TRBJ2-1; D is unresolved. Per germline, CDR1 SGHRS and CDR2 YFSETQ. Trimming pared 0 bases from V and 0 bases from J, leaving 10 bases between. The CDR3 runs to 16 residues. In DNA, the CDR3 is TGCGCCAGCAGCTTGGGGCATGGATCCTCCTACAATGAGCAGTTCTTC. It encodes CASSLGHGSSYNEQFF.

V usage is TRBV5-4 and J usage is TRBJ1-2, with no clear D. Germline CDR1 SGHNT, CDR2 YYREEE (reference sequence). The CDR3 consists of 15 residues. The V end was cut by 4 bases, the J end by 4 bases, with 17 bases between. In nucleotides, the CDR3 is TGTGCCAGCAGCCTTCGGACGGTTACGGGCTATGGCTACACCTTC. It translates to CASSLRTVTGYGYTF. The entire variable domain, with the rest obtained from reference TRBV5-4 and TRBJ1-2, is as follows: ETGVTQSPTHLIKTRGQQVTLRCSSQSGHNTVSWYQQALGQGPQFIFQYYREEENGRGNFPPRFSGLQFPNYSSELNVNALELDDSALYLCASSLRTVTGYGYTFGSGTRLTVV.

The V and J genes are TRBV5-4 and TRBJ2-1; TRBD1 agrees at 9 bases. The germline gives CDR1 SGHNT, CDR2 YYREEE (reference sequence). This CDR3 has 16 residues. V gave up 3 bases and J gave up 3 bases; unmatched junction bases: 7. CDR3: CASSSHGQGSYNEQFF. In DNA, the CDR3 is TGTGCCAGCAGCTCTCATGGACAGGGGAGCTACAATGAGCAGTTCTTC.

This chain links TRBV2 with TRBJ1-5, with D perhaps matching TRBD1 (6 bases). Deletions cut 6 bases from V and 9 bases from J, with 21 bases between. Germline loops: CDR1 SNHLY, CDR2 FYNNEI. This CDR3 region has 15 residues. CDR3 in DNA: TGTGCCAGCAGCCCAGACAGGTCCCAGGGAGGGCCCCAGCATTTT. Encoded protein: CASSPDRSQGGPQHF.

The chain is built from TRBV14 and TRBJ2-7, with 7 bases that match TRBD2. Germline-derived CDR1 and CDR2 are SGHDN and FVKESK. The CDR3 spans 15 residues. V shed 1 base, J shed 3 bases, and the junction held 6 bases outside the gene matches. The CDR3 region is CASSQVSGRGYEQYF. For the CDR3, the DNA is TGTGCCAGCAGCCAAGTGTCGGGGAGGGGCTACGAGCAGTACTTC.

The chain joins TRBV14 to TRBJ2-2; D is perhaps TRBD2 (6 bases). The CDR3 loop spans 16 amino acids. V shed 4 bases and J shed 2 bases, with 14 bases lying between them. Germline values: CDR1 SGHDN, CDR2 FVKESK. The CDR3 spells CASSPYRGLNTGELFF. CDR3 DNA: TGTGCCAGCAGCCCCTATAGGGGACTTAACACCGGGGAGCTGTTTTTT. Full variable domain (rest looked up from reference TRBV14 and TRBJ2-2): EAGVTQFPSHSVIEKGQTVTLRCDPISGHDNLYWYRRVMGKEIKFLLHFVKESKQDESGMPNNRFLAERTGGTYSTLKVQPAELEDSGVYFCASSPYRGLNTGELFFGEGSRLTVL.

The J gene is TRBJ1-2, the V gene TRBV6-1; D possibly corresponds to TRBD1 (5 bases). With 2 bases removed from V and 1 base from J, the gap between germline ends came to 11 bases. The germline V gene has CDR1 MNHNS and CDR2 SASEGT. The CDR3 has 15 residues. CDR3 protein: CASSEYKGLNYGYTF. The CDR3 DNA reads TGTGCCAGCAGTGAATACAAGGGGCTTAACTATGGCTACACCTTC.

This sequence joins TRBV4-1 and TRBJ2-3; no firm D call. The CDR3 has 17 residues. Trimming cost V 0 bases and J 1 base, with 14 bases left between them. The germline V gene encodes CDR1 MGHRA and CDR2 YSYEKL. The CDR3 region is CASSQDRLGTGTDTQYF. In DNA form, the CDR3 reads TGCGCCAGCAGCCAAGATCGCCTGGGCACAGGCACAGATACGCAGTATTTT.

The CDR3 DNA reads as TGTGCCAGCACTAGTCGGATAGGGTCCAAAAACATTCAGTACTTC. This sequence encodes CASTSRIGSKNIQYF. This chain connects TRBV28 to TRBJ2-4, with unresolved D. Trimming removed 7 bases at V and 2 bases at J, with 15 bases between. The CDR3 consists of 15 residues. CDR1 and CDR2 from the germline V gene are MDHEN and SYDVKM.

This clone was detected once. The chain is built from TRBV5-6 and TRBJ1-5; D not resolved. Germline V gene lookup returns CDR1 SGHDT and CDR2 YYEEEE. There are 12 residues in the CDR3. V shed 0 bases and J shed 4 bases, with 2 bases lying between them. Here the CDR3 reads CASSLENQPQHF. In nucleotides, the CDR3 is TGTGCCAGCAGCTTGGAGAATCAGCCCCAGCATTTT. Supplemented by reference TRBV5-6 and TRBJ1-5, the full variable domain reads DAGVTQSPTHLIKTRGQQVTLRCSPKSGHDTVSWYQQALGQGPQFIFQYYEEEERQRGNFPDRFSGHQFPNYSSELNVNALLLGDSALYLCASSLENQPQHFGDGTRLSIL.

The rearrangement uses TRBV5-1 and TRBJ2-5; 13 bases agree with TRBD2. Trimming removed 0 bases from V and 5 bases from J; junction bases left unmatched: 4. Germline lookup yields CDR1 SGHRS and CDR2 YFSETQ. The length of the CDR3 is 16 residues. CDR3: CASSLGGLAGVETQYF. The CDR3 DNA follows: TGCGCCAGCAGCTTGGGTGGACTAGCGGGAGTGGAGACCCAGTACTTC.

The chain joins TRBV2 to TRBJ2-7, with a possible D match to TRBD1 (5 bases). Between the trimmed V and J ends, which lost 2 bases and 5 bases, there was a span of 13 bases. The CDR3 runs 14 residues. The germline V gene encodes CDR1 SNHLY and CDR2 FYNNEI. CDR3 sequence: CASSETTERHEQYF. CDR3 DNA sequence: TGTGCCAGCAGTGAAACGACAGAACGCCACGAGCAGTACTTC.

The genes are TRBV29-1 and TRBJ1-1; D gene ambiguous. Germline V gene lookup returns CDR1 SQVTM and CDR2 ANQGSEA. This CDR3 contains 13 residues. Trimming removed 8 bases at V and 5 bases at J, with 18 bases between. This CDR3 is CSPRKDPGTEAFF. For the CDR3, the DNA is TGCAGCCCCCGGAAAGACCCGGGGACTGAAGCTTTCTTT.

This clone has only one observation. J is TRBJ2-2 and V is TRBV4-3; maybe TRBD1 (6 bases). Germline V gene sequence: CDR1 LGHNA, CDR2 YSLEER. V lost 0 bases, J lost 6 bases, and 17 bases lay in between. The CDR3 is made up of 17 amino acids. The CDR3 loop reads CASSQDGVRTAPGELFF. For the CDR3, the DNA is TGCGCCAGCAGCCAAGATGGGGTGCGGACAGCTCCCGGGGAGCTGTTTTTT.

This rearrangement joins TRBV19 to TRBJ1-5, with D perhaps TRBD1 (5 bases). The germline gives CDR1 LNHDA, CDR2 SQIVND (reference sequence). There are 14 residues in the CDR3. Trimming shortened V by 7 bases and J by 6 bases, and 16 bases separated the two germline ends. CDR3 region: CASKEAGPPQPQHF. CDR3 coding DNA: TGTGCCAGTAAGGAGGCAGGGCCACCTCAGCCCCAGCATTTT.

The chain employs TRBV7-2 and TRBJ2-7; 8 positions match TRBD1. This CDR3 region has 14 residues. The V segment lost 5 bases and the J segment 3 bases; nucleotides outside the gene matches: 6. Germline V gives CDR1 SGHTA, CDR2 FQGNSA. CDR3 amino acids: CASSTGTGYYEQYF. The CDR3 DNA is TGTGCCAGCAGCACAGGGACAGGATACTACGAGCAGTACTTC.

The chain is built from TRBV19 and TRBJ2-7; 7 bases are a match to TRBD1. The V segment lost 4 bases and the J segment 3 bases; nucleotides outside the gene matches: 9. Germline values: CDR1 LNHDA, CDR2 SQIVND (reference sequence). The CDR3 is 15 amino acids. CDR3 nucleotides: TGTGCCAGTAGTAACGGACAGGCTAAACACTACGAGCAGTACTTC. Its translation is CASSNGQAKHYEQYF. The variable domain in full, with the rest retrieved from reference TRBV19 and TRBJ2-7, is DGGITQSPKYLFRKEGQNVTLSCEQNLNHDAMYWYRQDPGQGLRLIYYSQIVNDFQKGDIAEGYSVSREKKESFPLTVTSAQKNPTAFYLCASSNGQAKHYEQYFGPGTRLTVT.

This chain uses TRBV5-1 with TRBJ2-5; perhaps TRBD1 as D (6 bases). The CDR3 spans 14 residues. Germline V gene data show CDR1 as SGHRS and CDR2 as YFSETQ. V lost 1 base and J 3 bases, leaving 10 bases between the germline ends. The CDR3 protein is CASSLLQGKETQYF. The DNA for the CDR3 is TGCGCCAGCAGCTTGCTTCAGGGGAAAGAGACCCAGTACTTC.

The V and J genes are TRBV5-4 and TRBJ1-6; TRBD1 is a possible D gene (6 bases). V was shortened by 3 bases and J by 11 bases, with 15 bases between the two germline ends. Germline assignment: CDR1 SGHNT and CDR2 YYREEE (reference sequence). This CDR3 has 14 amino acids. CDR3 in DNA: TGTGCCAGCAGCTATGGACAGCTAGGCGCACCCCTCCACTTT. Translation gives CASSYGQLGAPLHF.

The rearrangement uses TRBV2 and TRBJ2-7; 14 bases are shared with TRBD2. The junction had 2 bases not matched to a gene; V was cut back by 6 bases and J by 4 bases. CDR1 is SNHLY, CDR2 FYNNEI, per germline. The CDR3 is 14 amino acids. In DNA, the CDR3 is TGTGCCAGCAGGACTAGCGGGGGGGTGTACGAGCAGTACTTC. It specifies CASRTSGGVYEQYF.

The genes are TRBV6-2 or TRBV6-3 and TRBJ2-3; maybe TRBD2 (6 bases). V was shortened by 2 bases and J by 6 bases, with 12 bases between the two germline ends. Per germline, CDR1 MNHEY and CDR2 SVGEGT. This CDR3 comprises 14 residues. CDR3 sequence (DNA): TGTGCCAGCAGTTACGGGGCGGGGAGGGATACGCAGTATTTT. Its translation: CASSYGAGRDTQYF.

Here the CDR3 reads CASSQDFSGFYEQYF. In DNA form, the CDR3 reads TGCGCCAGCAGCCAAGATTTCTCGGGTTTCTACGAGCAGTACTTC. The V and J genes are TRBV4-1 and TRBJ2-7; the D is unclear. Trimming pared 0 bases from V and 3 bases from J, leaving 12 bases between. CDR3 length: 15 residues. Per germline, CDR1 MGHRA and CDR2 YSYEKL.